The T cell receptor (beta chain) described here comes from a study of cytomegalovirus exposure and HLA in healthy donors. Study-level information: The 120 or so validation repertoires were produced on the same platform as the roughly 660 repertoires of the first cohort. This was reported in a later analysis. Study conclusions and caveats: As was reported, the classifier diagnosed cytomegalovirus status with high specificity and sensitivity. Specificity of three CMV-associated chains for CMV antigens was verified in vitro.

V was clipped by 0 bases and J by 1 base, with 7 bases between them. This CDR3 is built from 14 residues. Germline loops: CDR1 SGDLS, CDR2 YYNGEE. Using immunoSEQ multiplex PCR, the repertoire was profiled, and TCRdb retains in-frame clones only, with some absent. The sample records fewer than 200,000 clones, 65% to 90% being singletons. To note about this clone: Its antigen is not identified.

The donors were in the roughly 110-subject validation cohort; that cohort was separate from the roughly 700-subject first cohort. The sequence was collected from a woman between 18 and 29 years old in good health and CMV-seronegative. The sample consisted of PBMCs. This chain links TRBV9 with TRBJ1-1; D gene uncertain. The CDR3 bases are TGTGCCAGCAGCGTAGGCTCAGGGAACACTGAAGCTTTCTTT. It codes for CASSVGSGNTEAFF.